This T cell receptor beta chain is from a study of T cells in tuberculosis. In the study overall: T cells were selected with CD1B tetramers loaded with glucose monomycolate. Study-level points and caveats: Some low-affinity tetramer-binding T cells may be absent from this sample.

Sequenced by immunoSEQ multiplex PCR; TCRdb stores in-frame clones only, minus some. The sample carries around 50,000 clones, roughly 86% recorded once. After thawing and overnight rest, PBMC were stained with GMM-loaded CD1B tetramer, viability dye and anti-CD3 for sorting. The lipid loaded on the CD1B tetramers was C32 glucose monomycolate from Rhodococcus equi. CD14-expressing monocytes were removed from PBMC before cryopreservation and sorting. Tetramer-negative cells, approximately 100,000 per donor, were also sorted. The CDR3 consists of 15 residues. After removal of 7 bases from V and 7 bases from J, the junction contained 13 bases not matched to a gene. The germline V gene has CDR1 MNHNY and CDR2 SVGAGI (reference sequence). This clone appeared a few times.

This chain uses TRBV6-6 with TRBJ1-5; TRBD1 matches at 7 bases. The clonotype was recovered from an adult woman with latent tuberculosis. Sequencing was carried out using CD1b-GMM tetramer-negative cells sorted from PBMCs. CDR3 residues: CASKFDRDFNQPQHF. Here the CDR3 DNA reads TGTGCCAGCAAATTTGACAGGGATTTTAACCAGCCCCAGCATTTT.